Given below is one TCR beta chain in context. Its antigen is still unknown. This sequence may be a read error, since a much larger clone differs from it by one base. This specimen belongs to a study of T cells after yellow fever vaccination (dated by TCRdb to the late 2010s). A note on the overall study: The SMART-Seq v4 Ultra Low Input RNA kit was used to prepare libraries from fractions with low cell numbers. Two healthy male donors made up the cohort, one aged 18 to 30 years and the other aged 30 to 40 years. Bulk PBMC replicates and cell subsets were isolated from blood drawn at multiple timepoints before and after both primary and secondary immunization. To track T-cell clones before and after primary and booster YFV17D yellow fever vaccination, bulk TCR alpha and beta repertoires were sequenced longitudinally.

Beyond this particular receptor, the publication reports: A small share of clonotypes occurred in both CD4 and CD8 compartments, likely arising from convergent recombination. After the booster, most clones that had expanded after primary vaccination were detected again (approximately 95% of CD4 and over 75% of CD8), suggesting broad maintenance of memory. Computational filtering was required because FACS-sorted repertoires could contain abundant contaminating clonotypes from the bulk population. Only a couple of donors were included in the study, so the extent to which the findings can be generalized is limited. Compared with the primary T-cell response, the secondary T-cell response was weaker but faster, peaking on day 5 rather than day 15.

The treatment or condition tag for this specimen amounts to: live attenuated yellow fever vaccine strain. A standard Ficoll-Paque protocol was used to isolate PBMCs from peripheral blood. Dynabeads CD4 and CD8 positive selection kits were used to isolate the CD4 and CD8 T-cell fractions. TriZol was used to extract RNA from bulk PBMCs, from CD4 and CD8 fractions, and from dextramer-positive and dextramer-negative fractions. Measured from the cysteine to the phenylalanine, the CDR3 is 15 residues long. The CDR3 DNA has 45 bases and is translated from base 1. At the junction V is shortened by 5 bases and J by 2 bases, with 13 bases in between. The CDR1 and CDR2 encoded by the germline V gene (reference sequence) are SGHKS and YYEKEE. TCR cDNA was synthesized by 5'RACE template switching, through which a universal primer site and unique molecular identifiers were introduced. Priming of cDNA synthesis was performed from both the TCR alpha and TCR beta constant segments. Two PCR steps were used to amplify libraries, with sample barcodes and sequencing adapters being added in the second step. Sequencing of libraries was performed on Illumina HiSeq 2500 (2x100 bp) or NovaSeq (2x150 bp). The paper's data handling went like this. MIGEC handled demultiplexing of reads and collapsing into UMI consensus sequences, while MiXCR performed V(D)J alignment. Clonotypes responding to the vaccine were identified with edgeR on replicate PBMC samples, with the criteria of FDR below 0.01 and a log2 fold change above 5 up to day 15. CD4 or CD8 identity was assigned to each bulk clonotype according to whether the clonotype was present at higher abundance in the sequenced CD4 repertoire or the sequenced CD8 repertoire. TCRdb reworked the public reads: Q25 trimming with fastp, MiXCR clone assembly, productive beta chains retained. Identical CDR3 protein sequences are pooled into one entry, listed with their most common genes and DNA. TCRdb, not the authors, supplied the V and J calls. This sample comprises more than 120,000 distinct CDR3 sequences, 6.5% to 8.5% of them detected only once. Roughly 0.73% of the sample lies in the top ten.

The chain links TRBV5-5 with TRBJ2-2, with the D gene not confidently named. The sample consisted of CD4+ T cells sorted from PBMCs, taken 5 days after the yellow fever booster vaccination. The source of this sequence is a man aged 25-45 years who received the YFV17D yellow fever vaccine. The CDR3 has the sequence CASSWALTNTGELFF. The nucleotides read TGTGCCAGCAGTTGGGCCCTGACAAACACCGGGGAGCTGTTTTTT. The full variable domain, with segments outside the CDR3 supplied by the reference TRBV5-5 and TRBJ2-2 proteins, appears as DAGVTQSPTHLIKTRGQQVTLRCSPISGHKSVSWYQQVLGQGPQFIFQYYEKEERGRGNFPDRFSARQFPNYSSELNVNALLLGDSALYLCASSWALTNTGELFFGEGSRLTVL.